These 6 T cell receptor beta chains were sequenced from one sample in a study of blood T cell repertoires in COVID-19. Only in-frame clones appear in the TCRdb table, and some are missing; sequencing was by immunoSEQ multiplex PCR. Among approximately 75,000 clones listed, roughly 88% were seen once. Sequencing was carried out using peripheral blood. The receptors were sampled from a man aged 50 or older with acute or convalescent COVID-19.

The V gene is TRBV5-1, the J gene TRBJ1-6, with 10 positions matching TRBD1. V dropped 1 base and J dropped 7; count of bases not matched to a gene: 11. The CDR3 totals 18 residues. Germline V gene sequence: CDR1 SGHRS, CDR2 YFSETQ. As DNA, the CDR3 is TGCGCCAGCAGCTTGACCGGGACAGGGGTATCCTCCAATTCACCCCTCCACTTT. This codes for CASSLTGTGVSSNSPLHF.

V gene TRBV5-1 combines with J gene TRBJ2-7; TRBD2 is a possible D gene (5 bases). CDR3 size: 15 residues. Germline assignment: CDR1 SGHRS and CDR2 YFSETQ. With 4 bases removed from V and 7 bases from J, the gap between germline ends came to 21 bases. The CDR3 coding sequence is TGCGCCAGCAGCCCCGGTAGTAGCGTGGGCCGGGAGCAGTACTTC. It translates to CASSPGSSVGREQYF.

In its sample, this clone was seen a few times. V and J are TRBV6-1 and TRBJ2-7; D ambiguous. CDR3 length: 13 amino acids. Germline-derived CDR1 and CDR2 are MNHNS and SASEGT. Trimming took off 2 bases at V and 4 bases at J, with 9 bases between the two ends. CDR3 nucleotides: TGTGCCAGCAGTGAATTGTCCGGGTACGAGCAGTACTTC. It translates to CASSELSGYEQYF.

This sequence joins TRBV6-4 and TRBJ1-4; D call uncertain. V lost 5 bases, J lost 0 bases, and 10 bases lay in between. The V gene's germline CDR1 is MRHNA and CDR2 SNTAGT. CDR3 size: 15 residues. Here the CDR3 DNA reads TGTGCCAGCAGTCTCGACGGAGCAACTAATGAAAAACTGTTTTTT. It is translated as CASSLDGATNEKLFF.

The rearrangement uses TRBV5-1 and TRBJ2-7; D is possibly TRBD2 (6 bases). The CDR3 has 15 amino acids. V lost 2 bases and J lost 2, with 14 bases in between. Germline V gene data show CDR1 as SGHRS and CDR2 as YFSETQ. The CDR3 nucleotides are TGCGCCAGCAGCTTCGGGGGTACGGCGACCTACGAGCAGTACTTC. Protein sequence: CASSFGGTATYEQYF.

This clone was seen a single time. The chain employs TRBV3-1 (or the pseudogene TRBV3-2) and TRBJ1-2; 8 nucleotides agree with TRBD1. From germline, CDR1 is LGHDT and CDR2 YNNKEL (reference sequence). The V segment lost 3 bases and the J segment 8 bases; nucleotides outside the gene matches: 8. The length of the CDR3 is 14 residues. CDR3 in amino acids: CASSQTTGGRGYTF. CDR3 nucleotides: TGTGCCAGCAGCCAGACAACAGGGGGAAGGGGCTACACCTTC.